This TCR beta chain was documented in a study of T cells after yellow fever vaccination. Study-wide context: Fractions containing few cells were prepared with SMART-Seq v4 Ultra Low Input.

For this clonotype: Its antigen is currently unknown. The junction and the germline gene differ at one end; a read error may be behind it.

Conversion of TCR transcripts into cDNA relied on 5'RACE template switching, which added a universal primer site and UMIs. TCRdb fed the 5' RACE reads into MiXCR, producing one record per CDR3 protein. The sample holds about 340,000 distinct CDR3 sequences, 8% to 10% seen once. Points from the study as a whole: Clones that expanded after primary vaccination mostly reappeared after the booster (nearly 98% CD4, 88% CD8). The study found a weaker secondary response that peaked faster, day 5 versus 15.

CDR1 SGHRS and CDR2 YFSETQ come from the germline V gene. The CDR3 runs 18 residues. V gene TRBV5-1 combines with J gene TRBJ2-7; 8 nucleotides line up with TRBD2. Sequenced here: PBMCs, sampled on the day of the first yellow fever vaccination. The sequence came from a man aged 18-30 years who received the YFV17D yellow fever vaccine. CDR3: CPSSLGIFRERGFVEQYF. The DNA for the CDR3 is TGCCCCAGCAGCTTAGGAATATTTCGCGAGCGGGGGTTTGTCGAGCAGTACTTC.